The sequence of this TCR beta chain was determined in a study of cytomegalovirus exposure and HLA in healthy donors. General study results and limits: Sequencing likely generated an artifact that appeared as a cluster of highly shared sequence variants. An Asian-associated ancestry cluster reportedly showed fewer N-insertions than the approximately 700-donor mean in a later analysis.

The germline V gene has CDR1 MDHEN and CDR2 SYDVKM. There are 16 residues in the CDR3. V lost 4 bases to trimming and J lost 7 bases; unmatched junction nucleotides: 7. This clone has more than one count but fewer than ten. Its antigen is unidentified. The primer mix had 60 Vbeta and 13 Jbeta primers. Assay used: immunoSEQ multiplex PCR; TCRdb lists only in-frame clones, some missing. The sample lists about 94,000 clones; around 84% were seen once. The chain joins TRBV28 to TRBJ2-1; 13 bases agree with TRBD2. This receptor was obtained from a human donor in good health. Sequencing used PBMCs. The CDR3 region is CASSSLLAGGRNEQFF. The DNA for the CDR3 is TGTGCCAGCAGTTCCCTACTAGCGGGAGGGCGTAATGAGCAGTTCTTC.